This T cell receptor beta chain was identified in a study of T-cell reconstitution after alpha-beta-depleted transplantation in children. The library targeted TCRbeta and was prepared with unique molecular identifiers. One entry per CDR3 protein, called by TCRdb with MiXCR from the PCR reads. This table has hundreds of thousands of distinct CDR3 sequences, 10% to 15% appearing once. This clonotype was recorded at least ten times. Its antigen is undetermined. The CDR3 length is 20 residues. V trimming: 3 bases; J trimming: 1 base; junction bases outside the gene matches: 12. The V gene's germline CDR1 is KGHSH and CDR2 LQKENI. Study-wide results and limits: Surviving recipient T cells and intrathymic progenitors accounted for some patients' high TCRbeta diversity at day 60. The authors attributed T-cell counts and diversity one year after transplant mostly to newly produced T cells. Several hundred rapidly expanded clones from non-depleted graft cells reportedly supplied alpha-beta T cells about two months post-transplant.

Material: PBMCs, mostly from graft donor cells, obtained 360 days after TCRalphabeta/CD19-depleted stem cell transplant. The chain joins TRBV18 to TRBJ2-2; 12 positions match TRBD2. This sequence originates from a male patient aged 10 to 17 who had a stem cell transplant for acute myeloid leukemia, so the T cells may come from the graft donor. In DNA, the CDR3 is TGTGCCAGCTCACCGGTCTCGGCCTCGGGACTAGCGGGGAACACCGGGGAGCTGTTTTTT. Protein sequence: CASSPVSASGLAGNTGELFF. The full variable domain, rest sourced from reference TRBV18 and TRBJ2-2, is NAGVMQNPRHLVRRRGQEARLRCSPMKGHSHVYWYRQLPEEGLKFMVYLQKENIIDESGMPKERFSAEFPKEGPSILRIQQVVRGDSAAYFCASSPVSASGLAGNTGELFFGEGSRLTVL.